Each of the 31 T cell receptor beta chains below was sequenced from the same sample in a study of beta chain features in type 1 diabetes. Expressed TCRB transcripts were sequenced because the entire RNA isolate underwent reverse transcription. Some clones are missing from TCRdb's copy, which holds only in-frame ones; the method was immunoSEQ multiplex PCR. The sample holds about 300,000 clones, about 7.8% seen once. Material for sequencing was central memory CD4+ T cells from blood. These receptors originate from a woman aged 18-35 years in good health.

The rearrangement uses TRBV19 and TRBJ1-5; a possible D gene is TRBD1 (5 bases). V was trimmed by 6 bases and J by 4 bases, leaving 19 bases between them. Germline CDR1 and CDR2: LNHDA and SQIVND (reference sequence). The CDR3 totals 16 residues. The DNA of the CDR3 is TGTGCCAGTAGATACGGGACGGCACAGAGTAATCAGCCCCAGCATTTT. Protein: CASRYGTAQSNQPQHF.

The chain employs TRBV7-2 and TRBJ1-1; D not certain. V was pared by 6 bases and J by 2 bases, with 19 bases between. The CDR3 runs 16 residues. CDR1 and CDR2 (germline): SGHTA, FQGNSA. The CDR3 is CASSYDPRPTNTEAFF. Written as DNA, the CDR3 is TGTGCCAGCAGTTACGACCCTCGTCCTACTAACACTGAAGCTTTCTTT.

The chain carries TRBV6-5 and TRBJ1-5; 7 bases agree with TRBD1. With V trimmed by 6 bases and J by 7 bases, 9 bases remained unmatched. This CDR3 region has 14 residues. CDR1 and CDR2 from the germline V gene are MNHEY and SVGAGI. The CDR3 bases are TGTGCCAGCAGGCATTATACAGGGGTGCAGCCCCAGCATTTT. Translating it yields CASRHYTGVQPQHF.

This clone was counted ten times or more. V usage is TRBV6-6 and J usage is TRBJ1-4; D uncertain. The CDR3 is 14 amino acids. Trimming pared 6 bases from V and 7 bases from J, leaving 15 bases between. CDR1 is MNHNY and CDR2 is SVGAGI in the germline V gene (reference sequence). This CDR3 is CASSPVEPTEKLFF. CDR3 coding DNA: TGTGCCAGCAGCCCCGTGGAGCCAACTGAAAAACTGTTTTTT.

Note on this clone: Other DNA sequences in this sample translate to the same CDR3. V gene TRBV19 combines with J gene TRBJ1-1; D might be TRBD1 (5 bases). CDR1 LNHDA and CDR2 SQIVND come from the germline V gene (reference sequence). V was clipped by 6 bases and J by 3 bases, with 11 bases between them. This CDR3 region has 13 residues. CDR3 region: CASSPRGYTEAFF. CDR3 coding DNA: TGTGCCAGTAGCCCGAGGGGCTACACTGAAGCTTTCTTT.

The CDR3 sequence: CASRMMGRRPGELFF. In DNA, the CDR3 is TGTGCCAGCAGGATGATGGGGAGGCGCCCCGGGGAGCTGTTTTTT. This rearrangement joins TRBV6-5 to TRBJ2-2; weak D call: TRBD2 (6 bases). The CDR3 contains 15 residues. V was shortened by 6 bases and J by 6 bases, with 17 bases between the two germline ends. Germline V gene sequence: CDR1 MNHEY, CDR2 SVGAGI.

This clone has a handful of counts. The chain links TRBV19 to TRBJ2-5; D might be TRBD2 (6 bases). Trimming took 4 bases from V and 5 from J, leaving 11 bases between them. Germline V gene data show CDR1 as LNHDA and CDR2 as SQIVND (reference sequence). CDR3 size: 13 residues. The CDR3 spells CASSTGRGETQYF. In DNA form, the CDR3 reads TGTGCCAGTAGTACCGGGAGAGGGGAGACCCAGTACTTC.

The chain employs TRBV2 and TRBJ1-5; unclear D gene. V shed 5 bases and J shed 7 bases, with 9 bases lying between them. CDR3 length: 12 amino acids. Germline CDR1 is SNHLY and CDR2 is FYNNEI. The CDR3 DNA is TGTGCCAGCAGTTTTGCAGTACAGCCCCAGCATTTT. Amino acid sequence: CASSFAVQPQHF.

The gene calls are TRBV2 and TRBJ2-4; 8 nucleotides match TRBD2. The germline CDR1 and CDR2 sequences are SNHLY and FYNNEI. This CDR3 is 13 amino acids long. Germline trimming cut 8 bases from V and 7 bases from J; bases unmatched to any gene: 7. The CDR3 region is CASGIAGRNIQYF. As DNA, the CDR3 is TGTGCCAGCGGAATAGCGGGGCGTAACATTCAGTACTTC. The variable domain in full, completed from reference TRBV2 and TRBJ2-4, reads EPEVTQTPSHQVTQMGQEVILRCVPISNHLYFYWYRQILGQKVEFLVSFYNNEISEKSEIFDDQFSVERPDGSNFTLKIRSTKLEDSAMYFCASGIAGRNIQYFGAGTRLSVL.

Details on this clone: Mismatch with germline at one junction end may stem from a read error. The chain has TRBV7-2 and TRBJ1-1; TRBD1 is a possible D gene (6 bases). Germline V CDR1 and CDR2: SGHTA, FQGNSA. The CDR3 covers 11 residues. The CDR3 here is CASSSAGGPYF. In nucleotides, the CDR3 is TGTGCCAGCAGCTCGGCGGGGGGCCCCTACTTT. The full variable domain, in which reference TRBV7-2 and TRBJ1-1 provide the parts outside the CDR3, is GAGVSQSPSNKVTEKGKDVELRCDPISGHTALYWYRQSLGQGLEFLIYFQGNSAPDKSGLPSDRFSAERTGGSVSTLTIQRTQQEDSAVYLCASSSAGGPYFGQGTRLTVV.

The gene calls are TRBV29-1 and TRBJ2-3; a possible D gene is TRBD2 (6 bases). The CDR3 is made up of 12 amino acids. The ends were cut back, 7 bases at V and 7 bases at J, with 15 bases in the middle. Looked up from germline, CDR1 is SQVTM and CDR2 is ANQGSEA. The CDR3 loop reads CSARDWSNTQYF. In DNA form, the CDR3 reads TGCAGCGCCCGGGACTGGTCAAATACGCAGTATTTT.

CDR3 sequence: CSVVSRVNEQFF. DNA for the CDR3: TGCAGCGTTGTGTCCAGGGTCAATGAGCAGTTCTTC. The V call is TRBV29-1, the J call TRBJ2-1; tentative D call: TRBD1 (5 bases). Germline V gives CDR1 SQVTM, CDR2 ANQGSEA. Trimming removed 4 bases at V and 6 bases at J, with 10 bases between. The CDR3 totals 12 residues.

The rearrangement links TRBV6-6 to TRBJ2-3, with 9 bases fitting TRBD2. This CDR3 spans 15 amino acids. Germline lookup yields CDR1 MNHNY and CDR2 SVGAGI (reference sequence). Trimming removed 5 bases from V and 6 bases from J; junction bases left unmatched: 9. CDR3 sequence (DNA): TGTGCCAGCAGTGTAGCGGGAGTTTCCTCGGATACGCAGTATTTT. Protein product: CASSVAGVSSDTQYF.

This clone occurred a few times. The chain recombines TRBV28 with TRBJ1-4, with TRBD1 matching over 9 bases. Germline trimming cut 7 bases from V and 5 bases from J; bases unmatched to any gene: 8. This CDR3 comprises 15 residues. The germline gives CDR1 MDHEN, CDR2 SYDVKM. In DNA form, the CDR3 reads TGTGCCAGCACAAGCGAGGGGACAGGGAATGAAAAACTGTTTTTT. Protein product: CASTSEGTGNEKLFF.

The sample holds a few counts of this clone. CDR3 loop: CATSSTQGNEQFF. DNA of the CDR3: TGTGCCACCAGCAGCACGCAAGGCAATGAGCAGTTCTTC. The V gene is TRBV15, the J gene TRBJ2-1, with D unclear. The CDR3 extends over 13 amino acids. Trimming removed 3 bases at V and 6 bases at J, with 9 bases between. Looked up from germline, CDR1 is LNHNV and CDR2 is YYDKDF (reference sequence).

This clone was seen more than once but under ten times. This chain uses TRBV30 with TRBJ2-3, with 13 bases aligning to TRBD2. This CDR3 region has 16 residues. The J segment lost 6 bases and the V segment lost 1 base, leaving 7 bases of the junction unmatched. CDR1 is GTSNPN, CDR2 SVGIG, per germline (reference sequence). The CDR3 DNA is TGTGCCTGGAGTGCAAGGACTAGCGGGAGCTTGGATACGCAGTATTTT. It yields the protein CAWSARTSGSLDTQYF.

DNA for the CDR3: TGTGCCACCAGCAGAAACAGGGGCCCCAATCAGCCCCAGCATTTT. Its protein product is CATSRNRGPNQPQHF. The rearrangement links TRBV15 to TRBJ1-5; 7 nucleotides match TRBD1. Germline assignment: CDR1 LNHNV and CDR2 YYDKDF (reference sequence). The trim removed 2 bases at V and 3 bases at J, leaving 4 bases unmatched. The CDR3 covers 15 residues.

This chain joins TRBV27 and TRBJ2-1, with a possible D match to TRBD2 (5 bases). V lost 3 bases to trimming and J lost 0 bases, with 15 bases between them. The germline V gene has CDR1 MNHEY and CDR2 SMNVEV (reference sequence). The CDR3 length is 17 residues. For the CDR3, the DNA is TGTGCCAGCAGTTTGGATAAGGGCGGGTTCTCCTACAATGAGCAGTTCTTC. Protein product: CASSLDKGGFSYNEQFF.

In its sample, this clone was seen a few times. The chain joins TRBV18 to TRBJ2-2, with 12 bases that match TRBD2. The J segment lost 7 bases and the V segment lost 3 bases, leaving 6 bases of the junction unmatched. CDR1 is KGHSH and CDR2 is LQKENI in the germline V gene. This CDR3 comprises 16 residues. Written as DNA, the CDR3 is TGTGCCAGCTCACCGGACGGGACTAGCGGGTTCGGGGAGCTGTTTTTT. It translates to CASSPDGTSGFGELFF.

This clone was seen repeatedly, ten times or more. This rearrangement joins TRBV14 to TRBJ2-3; D remains unclear. Trimming removed 0 bases at V and 2 bases at J, with 9 bases between. CDR3 length equals 15 residues. Germline V gene data show CDR1 as SGHDN and CDR2 as FVKESK. CDR3 sequence reads: CASSQDRGLTDTQYF. CDR3 nucleotide sequence: TGTGCCAGCAGCCAAGATCGTGGGCTCACAGATACGCAGTATTTT.

This clone was seen a few times. CDR3 sequence (DNA): TGCGCCAGCAGCTTGATGTTCCGGGCAGAGACCCAGTACTTC. It codes for CASSLMFRAETQYF. The rearrangement uses TRBV5-1 and TRBJ2-5, with D hard to call. Germline lookup yields CDR1 SGHRS and CDR2 YFSETQ. Trimming left V 1 base short and J 4 bases short, with 11 bases between. The CDR3 length is 14 residues. Full variable domain (rest looked up from reference TRBV5-1 and TRBJ2-5): KAGVTQTPRYLIKTRGQQVTLSCSPISGHRSVSWYQQTPGQGLQFLFEYFSETQRNKGNFPGRFSGRQFSNSRSEMNVSTLELGDSALYLCASSLMFRAETQYFGPGTRLLVL.

This rearrangement joins TRBV4-2 to TRBJ2-1, with D tentatively TRBD2 (5 bases). The CDR3 length is 15 residues. Trimming pared 0 bases from V and 9 bases from J, leaving 15 bases between. Germline V gene sequence: CDR1 LGHNA, CDR2 YNFKEQ. The CDR3 bases are TGTGCCAGCAGCCAAGATTCTGGGCGGGTTAGTGAGCAGTTCTTC. This encodes CASSQDSGRVSEQFF.

This clone appeared a few times. A much larger clone lies one base from this, so it may be a read error. The chain couples TRBV4-2 to TRBJ2-1; D gene ambiguous. Trimming stripped 2 bases from V and 6 bases from J, with 17 bases between. The CDR3 runs 16 residues. Germline CDR1 LGHNA, CDR2 YNFKEQ. As DNA, the CDR3 is TGTGCCAGCAGCCAACCCGGTCGCGTTCGGGCCAATGAGCAGTTCTTC. This gives the protein CASSQPGRVRANEQFF.

This clone showed up just a few times. The chain joins TRBV29-1 to TRBJ1-5; D unclear. Germline V gives CDR1 SQVTM, CDR2 ANQGSEA. The CDR3 is made up of 12 amino acids. The V and J ends lost 4 bases and 4 bases respectively, with 8 bases between them. The CDR3 loop reads CSVGGLNQPQHF. The CDR3 DNA sequence: TGCAGCGTTGGAGGGCTGAATCAGCCCCAGCATTTT. Supplemented by reference TRBV29-1 and TRBJ1-5, the full variable domain reads SAVISQKPSRDICQRGTSLTIQCQVDSQVTMMFWYRQQPGQSLTLIATANQGSEATYESGFVIDKFPISRPNLTFSTLTVSNMSPEDSSIYLCSVGGLNQPQHFGDGTRLSIL.

The chain recombines TRBV19 with TRBJ1-2, with 9 positions matching TRBD1. This CDR3 has 14 amino acids. Germline CDR1 reads LNHDA; CDR2 reads SQIVND (reference sequence). V dropped 9 bases and J dropped 3; count of bases not matched to a gene: 8. This chain's CDR3 is CASRGQGRDYGYTF. CDR3 nucleotide sequence: TGTGCCAGCCGTGGACAGGGGCGTGACTATGGCTACACCTTC. The entire variable domain, with the rest obtained from reference TRBV19 and TRBJ1-2, is as follows: DGGITQSPKYLFRKEGQNVTLSCEQNLNHDAMYWYRQDPGQGLRLIYYSQIVNDFQKGDIAEGYSVSREKKESFPLTVTSAQKNPTAFYLCASRGQGRDYGYTFGSGTRLTVV.

This chain links TRBV5-6 with TRBJ2-5; D unclear. The CDR3 consists of 14 residues. Germline CDR1 is SGHDT and CDR2 is YYEEEE. V gave up 4 bases and J gave up 5 bases, with 15 bases separating them. The CDR3 spells CASSPRAPWETQYF. The CDR3 nucleotides read TGTGCCAGCAGCCCTCGAGCCCCGTGGGAGACCCAGTACTTC.

This sequence joins TRBV7-3 and TRBJ2-2; D not resolved. Germline values: CDR1 SGHTA, CDR2 FQGTGA. The CDR3 sequence is 13 residues long. Trimming took off 5 bases at V and 5 bases at J, with 9 bases between the two ends. CDR3 protein: CASSPHWTGELFF. The DNA of the CDR3 is TGTGCCAGCAGCCCCCATTGGACCGGGGAGCTGTTTTTT.

The chain has TRBV11-1 and TRBJ2-1; a possible D gene is TRBD1 (5 bases). Germline V lookup: CDR1 SGHAT, CDR2 FQDESV (reference sequence). V was trimmed by 1 base and J by 1 base, leaving 8 bases between them. The CDR3 loop spans 15 amino acids. The CDR3 DNA is TGTGCCAGCAGCTTAGGCCAGGGATCCTACAATGAGCAGTTCTTC. Its protein is CASSLGQGSYNEQFF. The full variable domain, its missing parts supplied by reference TRBV11-1 and TRBJ2-1, is EAEVAQSPRYKITEKSQAVAFWCDPISGHATLYWYRQILGQGPELLVQFQDESVVDDSQLPKDRFSAERLKGVDSTLKIQPAELGDSAMYLCASSLGQGSYNEQFFGPGTRLTVL.

The table lists this clone with many counts. The chain joins TRBV10-3 to TRBJ2-1, with a possible D match to TRBD2 (5 bases). V lost 6 bases, J lost 4 bases, and 13 bases lay in between. This CDR3 has 14 amino acids. Looked up from germline, CDR1 is ENHRY and CDR2 is SYGVKD. The CDR3 loop reads CAIRDYPNYNEQFF. CDR3 DNA: TGTGCCATCAGAGACTACCCGAATTACAATGAGCAGTTCTTC.

This clone was recorded at least ten times. The chain couples TRBV6-5 to TRBJ1-2, with 7 bases matching TRBD1. This CDR3 has 12 residues. Germline-derived CDR1 and CDR2 are MNHEY and SVGAGI. V shed 6 bases, J shed 4 bases, and the junction held 2 bases outside the gene matches. CDR3 in amino acids: CASSAGGYGYTF. CDR3 bases: TGTGCCAGCAGCGCAGGGGGCTATGGCTACACCTTC.

This clone occurred many times. The CDR3 is CASSQGSSQGDYGYTF. The CDR3 nucleotides read TGTGCCAGCAGCCAAGGGTCCTCCCAGGGGGACTATGGCTACACCTTC. This sequence joins TRBV5-4 and TRBJ1-2; TRBD1 matches at 7 bases. This CDR3 is 16 amino acids long. Germline CDR1 and CDR2: SGHNT and YYREEE (reference sequence). The V and J ends lost 4 bases and 3 bases, in that order; junction bases with no gene match: 12.